The clone carrying this T cell receptor (beta chain) was detected only a few times. Its cognate antigen is unknown. The data originate from a study of OX40 agonist ivuxolimab in advanced cancers. Findings and limits, study-wide: Determination of antigen specificity was not performed for the expanded peripheral T cells. CD8+ T cells showed, on average, more clonal expansion than CD4+ cells.

Libraries were prepared by immunoSEQ multiplex PCR; TCRdb keeps only in-frame clonotypes and omits some of them. The table lists 55,000 to 75,000 clones, around 86% of them singletons. V gave up 0 bases and J gave up 2 bases; unmatched junction bases: 3. The CDR3 runs to 15 residues. Germline CDR1 is SGHNT and CDR2 is YYREEE (reference sequence). Anyone with autoimmune disease history or systemic immunosuppression was excluded. The clonotype originates from an adult with an advanced solid tumor such as melanoma, head and neck, liver or kidney cancer. Sample: CD4+ or CD8+ T cells sorted from blood, taken in a trial of the OX40 agonist ivuxolimab. The rearrangement joins TRBV5-4 to TRBJ2-7, with 9 bases aligning to TRBD2. The CDR3 nucleotides read TGTGCCAGCAGCTTGGGCGGGAGGGGCCCCTACGAGCAGTACTTC. Protein: CASSLGGRGPYEQYF.